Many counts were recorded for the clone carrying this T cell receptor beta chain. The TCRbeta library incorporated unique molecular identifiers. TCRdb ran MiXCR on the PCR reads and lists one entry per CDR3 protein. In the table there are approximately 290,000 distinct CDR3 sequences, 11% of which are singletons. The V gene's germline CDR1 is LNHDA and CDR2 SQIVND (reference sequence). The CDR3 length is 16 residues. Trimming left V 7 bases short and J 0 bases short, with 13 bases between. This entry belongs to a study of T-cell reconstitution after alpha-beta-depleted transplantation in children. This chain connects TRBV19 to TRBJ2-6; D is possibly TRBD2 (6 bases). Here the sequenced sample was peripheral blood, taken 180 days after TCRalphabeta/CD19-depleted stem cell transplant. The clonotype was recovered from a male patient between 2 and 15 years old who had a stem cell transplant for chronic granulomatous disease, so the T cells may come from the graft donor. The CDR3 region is CASMGGTLSGANVLTF. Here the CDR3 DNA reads TGTGCCAGTATGGGGGGAACGCTCTCTGGGGCCAACGTCCTGACTTTC.